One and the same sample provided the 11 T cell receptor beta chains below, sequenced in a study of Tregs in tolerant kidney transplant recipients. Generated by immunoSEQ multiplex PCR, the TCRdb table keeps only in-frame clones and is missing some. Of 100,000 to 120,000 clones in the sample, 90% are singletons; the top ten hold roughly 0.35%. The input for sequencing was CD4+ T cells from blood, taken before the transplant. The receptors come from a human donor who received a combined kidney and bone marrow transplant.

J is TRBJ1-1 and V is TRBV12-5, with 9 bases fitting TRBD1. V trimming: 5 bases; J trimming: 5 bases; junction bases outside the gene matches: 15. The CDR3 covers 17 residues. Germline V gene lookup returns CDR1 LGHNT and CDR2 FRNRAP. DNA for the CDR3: TGTGCTAGTGGTCTCGGGACAGGGAGGCCGGTGGGGACTGAAGCTTTCTTT. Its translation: CASGLGTGRPVGTEAFF.

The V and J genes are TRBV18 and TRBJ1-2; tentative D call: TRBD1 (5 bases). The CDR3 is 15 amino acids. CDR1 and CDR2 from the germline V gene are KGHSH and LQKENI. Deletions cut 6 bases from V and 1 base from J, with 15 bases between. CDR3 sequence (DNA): TGTGCCAGCTCCCAAGACCAGGGTCTTAACTATGGCTACACCTTC. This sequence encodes CASSQDQGLNYGYTF.

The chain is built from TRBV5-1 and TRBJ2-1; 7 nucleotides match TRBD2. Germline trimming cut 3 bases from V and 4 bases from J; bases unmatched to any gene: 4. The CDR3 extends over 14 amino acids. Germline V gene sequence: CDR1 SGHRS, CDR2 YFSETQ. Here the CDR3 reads CASSSSGGYNEQFF. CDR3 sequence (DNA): TGCGCCAGCAGCTCCTCGGGGGGTTACAATGAGCAGTTCTTC. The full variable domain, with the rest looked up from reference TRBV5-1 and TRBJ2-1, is KAGVTQTPRYLIKTRGQQVTLSCSPISGHRSVSWYQQTPGQGLQFLFEYFSETQRNKGNFPGRFSGRQFSNSRSEMNVSTLELGDSALYLCASSSSGGYNEQFFGPGTRLTVL.

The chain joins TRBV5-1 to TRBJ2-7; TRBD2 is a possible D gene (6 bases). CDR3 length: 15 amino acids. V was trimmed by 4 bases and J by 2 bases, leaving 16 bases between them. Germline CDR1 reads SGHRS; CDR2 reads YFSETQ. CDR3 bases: TGCGCCAGCAGCCTGAGCGGTGGAGGGACCTACGAGCAGTACTTC. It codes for CASSLSGGGTYEQYF.

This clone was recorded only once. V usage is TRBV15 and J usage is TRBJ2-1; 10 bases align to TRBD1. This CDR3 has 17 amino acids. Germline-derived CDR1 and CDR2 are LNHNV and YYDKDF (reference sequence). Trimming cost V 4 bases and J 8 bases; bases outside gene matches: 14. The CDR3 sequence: CATSTYSSRDRGDEQFF. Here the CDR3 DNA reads TGTGCCACCAGCACCTACTCCTCCAGGGACAGGGGTGATGAGCAGTTCTTC.

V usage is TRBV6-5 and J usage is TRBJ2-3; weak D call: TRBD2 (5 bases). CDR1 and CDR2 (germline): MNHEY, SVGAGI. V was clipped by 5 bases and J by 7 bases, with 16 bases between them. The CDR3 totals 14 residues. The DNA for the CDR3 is TGTGCCAGCAGTCCCCGACTAAGCGGCCATACGCAGTATTTT. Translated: CASSPRLSGHTQYF.

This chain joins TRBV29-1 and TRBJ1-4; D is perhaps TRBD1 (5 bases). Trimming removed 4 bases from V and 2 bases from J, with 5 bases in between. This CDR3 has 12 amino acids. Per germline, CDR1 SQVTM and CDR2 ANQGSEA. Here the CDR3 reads CSVAGTNEKLFF. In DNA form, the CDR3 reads TGCAGCGTTGCAGGGACTAATGAAAAACTGTTTTTT.

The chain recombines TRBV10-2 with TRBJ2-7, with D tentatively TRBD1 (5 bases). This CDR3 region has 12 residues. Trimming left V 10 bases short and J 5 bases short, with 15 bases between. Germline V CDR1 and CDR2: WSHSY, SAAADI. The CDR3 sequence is CATSSQGNEQYF. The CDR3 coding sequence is TGCGCCACCTCCTCCCAGGGAAACGAGCAGTACTTC.

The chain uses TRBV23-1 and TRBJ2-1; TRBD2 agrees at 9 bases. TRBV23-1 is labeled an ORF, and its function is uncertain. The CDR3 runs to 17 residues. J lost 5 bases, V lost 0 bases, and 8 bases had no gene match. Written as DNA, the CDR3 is TGCGCCAGCAGTCAATCAGAGGCGGGAGGGTATCACAATGAGCAGTTCTTC. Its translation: CASSQSEAGGYHNEQFF.

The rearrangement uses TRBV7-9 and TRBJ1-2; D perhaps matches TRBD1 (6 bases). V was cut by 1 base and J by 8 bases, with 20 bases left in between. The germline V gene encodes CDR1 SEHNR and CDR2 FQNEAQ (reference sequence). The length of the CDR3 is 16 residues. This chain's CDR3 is CASSLERFGGLGGYTF. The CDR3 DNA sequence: TGTGCCAGCAGCTTAGAGCGTTTCGGGGGGCTGGGAGGCTACACCTTC.

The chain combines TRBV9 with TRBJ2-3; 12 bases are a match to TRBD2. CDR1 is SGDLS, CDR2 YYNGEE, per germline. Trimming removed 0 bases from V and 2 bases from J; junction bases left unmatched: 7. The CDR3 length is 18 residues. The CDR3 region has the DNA TGTGCCAGCAGCGTAGTGTCTAGCGGGAGGGGGTACACAGATACGCAGTATTTT. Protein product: CASSVVSSGRGYTDTQYF.